The 23 T cell receptor beta chains given below trace back to one sample, sequenced in a study of blood T cell repertoires in COVID-19. Method: immunoSEQ multiplex PCR; TCRdb's copy keeps in-frame clones and lacks some. The sample yields about 100,000 clones, roughly 88% seen once. The specimen sequenced was peripheral blood. The receptors were sampled from a human donor with active COVID-19. The donor label of this sample is uncertain.

The CDR3 loop reads CASSPKGKGARNTEAFF. CDR3 nucleotides: TGTGCCAGCTCACCAAAGGGCAAGGGGGCGCGTAACACTGAAGCTTTCTTT. The J gene is TRBJ1-1, the V gene TRBV18; the match to TRBD1 covers 7 bases. The CDR3 runs 17 residues. V lost 2 bases to trimming and J lost 2 bases; unmatched junction nucleotides: 11. The germline CDR1 and CDR2 sequences are KGHSH and LQKENI.

This clone was recorded once. This chain joins TRBV12-3 or TRBV12-4 and TRBJ1-2; 9 nucleotides align to TRBD1. This CDR3 is 13 amino acids long. Losses at the gene ends were 4 bases for V and 5 bases for J; bases not matched to a gene: 2. The chain's CDR3 is CASSSGQGYGYTF. The CDR3 nucleotides read TGTGCCAGCAGTTCGGGACAGGGATATGGCTACACCTTC.

The V and J genes are TRBV19 and TRBJ2-3; TRBD2 matches 7 bases. The CDR3 contains 13 residues. Germline lookup yields CDR1 LNHDA and CDR2 SQIVND (reference sequence). J lost 3 bases, V lost 5 bases, and 2 bases had no gene match. CDR3 bases: TGTGCCAGTAGTTTGGGACTAACAGATACGCAGTATTTT. It is translated as CASSLGLTDTQYF.

The genes are TRBV6-6 and TRBJ2-1; the D gene is possibly TRBD1 (6 bases). Germline V gene data show CDR1 as MNHNY and CDR2 as SVGAGI (reference sequence). V was pared by 5 bases and J by 6 bases, with 20 bases between. CDR3 length: 16 amino acids. The CDR3 protein is CASSLLGAGASNEQFF. The DNA for the CDR3 is TGTGCCAGCAGTCTCTTGGGGGCCGGCGCATCCAATGAGCAGTTCTTC.

The chain recombines TRBV28 with TRBJ2-4, with D perhaps matching TRBD1 (6 bases). Germline lookup yields CDR1 MDHEN and CDR2 SYDVKM. Trimming removed 5 bases at V and 9 bases at J, with 11 bases between. The CDR3 covers 12 residues. The DNA of the CDR3 is TGTGCCAGCAGTACACGACAGGCCATTCAGTACTTC. Translating gives CASSTRQAIQYF.

The rearrangement links TRBV9 to TRBJ2-1, with 9 bases aligning to TRBD2. V was clipped by 4 bases and J by 2 bases; unmatched bases: 7. Looked up from germline, CDR1 is SGDLS and CDR2 is YYNGEE. The CDR3 covers 16 residues. As DNA, the CDR3 is TGTGCCAGCAGCCCCACATTAGCGGGGGCCTACAATGAGCAGTTCTTC. Translating gives CASSPTLAGAYNEQFF.

This sequence joins TRBV6-5 and TRBJ2-1; 11 nucleotides align to TRBD1. Germline loops: CDR1 MNHEY, CDR2 SVGAGI. The CDR3 is made up of 15 amino acids. The J segment lost 3 bases and the V segment lost 6 bases, leaving 4 bases of the junction unmatched. This chain's CDR3 is CASRGQGESYNEQFF. CDR3 sequence (DNA): TGTGCCAGCAGGGGACAGGGGGAAAGCTACAATGAGCAGTTCTTC.

This clone was observed a handful of times. V is TRBV30 and J is TRBJ1-2; possible D gene TRBD1, 6 bases. The ends were cut back, 0 bases at V and 10 bases at J, with 18 bases in the middle. There are 14 residues in the CDR3. Germline CDR1 GTSNPN, CDR2 SVGIG (reference sequence). CDR3 protein: CAWSVGVRGFVYTF. The CDR3 DNA is TGTGCCTGGAGTGTAGGAGTCAGGGGTTTTGTCTACACCTTC.

V gene TRBV7-9 combines with J gene TRBJ2-7, with 8 bases lining up with TRBD1. The germline V gene has CDR1 SEHNR and CDR2 FQNEAQ (reference sequence). The V segment lost 0 bases and the J segment 6 bases; nucleotides outside the gene matches: 7. This CDR3 region has 15 residues. CDR3 loop: CASSLAVGQGPEQYF. Written as DNA, the CDR3 is TGTGCCAGCAGCTTAGCAGTCGGACAGGGACCCGAGCAGTACTTC. Full variable domain (rest looked up from reference TRBV7-9 and TRBJ2-7): DTGVSQNPRHKITKRGQNVTFRCDPISEHNRLYWYRQTLGQGPEFLTYFQNEAQLEKSRLLSDRFSAERPKGSFSTLEIQRTEQGDSAMYLCASSLAVGQGPEQYFGPGTRLTVT.

The CDR3: CASSLGQGVIETQYF. CDR3 bases: TGTGCCAGCAGCCTGGGACAGGGGGTTATCGAGACCCAGTACTTC. The chain links TRBV5-8 to TRBJ2-5; 11 positions match TRBD1. V was clipped by 4 bases and J by 5 bases; unmatched bases: 7. Germline V gives CDR1 SGHTS, CDR2 YDEGEE. CDR3 length equals 15 residues.

This clone was observed once. V usage is TRBV19 and J usage is TRBJ1-1; 7 bases match TRBD1. V trimming: 4 bases; J trimming: 7 bases; junction bases outside the gene matches: 6. CDR1 and CDR2 from the germline V gene are LNHDA and SQIVND (reference sequence). This CDR3 comprises 13 residues. CDR3: CASSTPGQDEAFF. Written as DNA, the CDR3 is TGTGCCAGTAGTACGCCCGGACAGGATGAAGCTTTCTTT.

The chain couples TRBV5-6 to TRBJ2-7, with no clear D. CDR1 is SGHDT, CDR2 YYEEEE, per germline. The CDR3 runs to 14 residues. V lost 1 base to trimming and J lost 0 bases, with 8 bases between them. CDR3 loop: CASSLIAGSYEQYF. The CDR3 DNA reads as TGTGCCAGCAGCTTGATCGCAGGCTCCTACGAGCAGTACTTC.

The V gene is TRBV28, the J gene TRBJ1-2, with D uncertain. Germline CDR1 and CDR2: MDHEN and SYDVKM. The CDR3 has 12 amino acids. V was trimmed by 4 bases and J by 8 bases, leaving 11 bases between them. The CDR3 bases are TGTGCCAGCAGTTATCTTCCCGGGGGCTACACCTTC. This gives the protein CASSYLPGGYTF.

The chain combines TRBV7-2 with TRBJ1-3, with D perhaps TRBD1 (5 bases). This CDR3 is built from 16 residues. V was cut by 3 bases and J by 0 bases, with 12 bases left in between. Germline-derived CDR1 and CDR2 are SGHTA and FQGNSA. The DNA for the CDR3 is TGTGCCAGCAGCTTTTCGACAGCGCTCTCTGGAAACACCATATATTTT. Protein product: CASSFSTALSGNTIYF.

In its sample, this clone was seen once. The genes are TRBV6-5 and TRBJ1-1; D unresolved. The V end lost 6 bases, the J end lost 4 bases, and 12 bases lay between the germline ends. The CDR3 has 13 residues. From germline, CDR1 is MNHEY and CDR2 SVGAGI. CDR3 region: CASSRRIGTEAFF. The CDR3 nucleotides read TGTGCCAGCAGCCGGAGAATTGGCACTGAAGCTTTCTTT.

The rearrangement links TRBV7-2 to TRBJ2-2; TRBD2 matches 11 bases. The CDR3 runs to 16 residues. V lost 3 bases, J lost 5 bases, and 5 bases stayed unmatched. Germline V gene lookup returns CDR1 SGHTA and CDR2 FQGNSA. CDR3 bases: TGTGCCAGCAGCTTCCTTCCTAGCGGGGGGACCGGGGAGCTGTTTTTT. It encodes CASSFLPSGGTGELFF.

The rearrangement joins TRBV2 to TRBJ2-1, with 10 bases lining up with TRBD1. The germline V gene has CDR1 SNHLY and CDR2 FYNNEI. V shed 3 bases, J shed 5 bases, and the junction held 4 bases outside the gene matches. This CDR3 is built from 15 residues. This CDR3 reads CASSEDRGNDNEQFF. The CDR3 DNA reads TGTGCCAGCAGTGAGGACAGGGGGAATGACAATGAGCAGTTCTTC.

The count of this clone is one. The genes are TRBV19 and TRBJ2-3; D possibly corresponds to TRBD2 (6 bases). Germline CDR1 and CDR2: LNHDA and SQIVND (reference sequence). The CDR3 contains 18 residues. The V end was cut by 7 bases, the J end by 2 bases, with 25 bases between. The CDR3 DNA follows: TGTGCCAGTACCAATATGGGGCCGGCGGGGTCCCCCACAGATACGCAGTATTTT. Its translation is CASTNMGPAGSPTDTQYF.

V gene TRBV6-2 or TRBV6-3 combines with J gene TRBJ1-1, with no clear D. The CDR3 length is 14 residues. The germline CDR1 and CDR2 sequences are MNHEY and SVGEGT. V lost 0 bases to trimming and J lost 1 base, with 6 bases between them. CDR3 in amino acids: CASSYSRPNTEAFF. The CDR3 nucleotides are TGTGCCAGCAGTTACTCGAGGCCGAACACTGAAGCTTTCTTT.

The chain couples TRBV2 to TRBJ2-3; 10 bases are a match to TRBD2. The V gene's germline CDR1 is SNHLY and CDR2 FYNNEI. Unmatched junction bases numbered 3, after V lost 4 bases and J lost 2 bases. The CDR3 totals 15 residues. CDR3: CASSVLAGITDTQYF. The CDR3 DNA sequence: TGTGCCAGCAGTGTACTAGCGGGGATCACAGATACGCAGTATTTT.

This clone was detected only a few times. V and J are TRBV14 and TRBJ1-6; 7 bases map to TRBD1. The CDR3 consists of 17 residues. V gave up 0 bases and J gave up 10 bases; unmatched junction bases: 12. Per the germline V gene, CDR1 is SGHDN and CDR2 is FVKESK. CDR3 protein: CASSQDLRTGATSPLHF. CDR3 DNA: TGTGCCAGCAGCCAAGACCTACGGACAGGCGCAACGTCACCCCTCCACTTT.

The gene calls are TRBV19 and TRBJ1-5, with a weak D call TRBD1 (6 bases). Germline V lookup: CDR1 LNHDA, CDR2 SQIVND (reference sequence). This CDR3 is 13 amino acids long. Trimming pared 3 bases from V and 5 bases from J, leaving 8 bases between. This CDR3 is CASSINRDQPQHF. The DNA of the CDR3 is TGTGCCAGTAGTATTAACAGGGATCAGCCCCAGCATTTT.

The V gene is TRBV9, the J gene TRBJ2-1; tentatively, D is TRBD1 (5 bases). Germline loops: CDR1 SGDLS, CDR2 YYNGEE. V dropped 0 bases and J dropped 8 bases, with 15 bases sitting between them. The CDR3 sequence is 15 residues long. CDR3 bases: TGTGCCAGCAGCGTAGTCGGCGGACAAAGGGATGAGCAGTTCTTC. It is translated as CASSVVGGQRDEQFF.